These 21 T cell receptor beta chains were all obtained from the same sample, sequenced in a study of shared clonotypes between healthy human individuals. The protocol was immunoSEQ multiplex PCR, while the TCRdb copy is restricted to in-frame clones and leaves out a portion. The profile shows about 1.5 million clones, nearly 99% of them singletons. Sequencing was done on a sample of naive CD4+ T cells sorted from blood. Subset meaning: CD45RA+ positively selected. The source of these receptors is a man younger than 45 in good health.

The CDR3 DNA follows: TGTGCCAGTAGTGGAGCCGGGACAGGAGGAAACTACGAGCAGTACTTC. Translating it yields CASSGAGTGGNYEQYF. The chain employs TRBV19 and TRBJ2-7; 8 nucleotides line up with TRBD1. J was trimmed by 3 bases and V by 5 bases; bases with no gene match: 12. The CDR3 runs 16 residues. CDR1 is LNHDA, CDR2 SQIVND, per germline (reference sequence).

The chain has TRBV7-3 and TRBJ2-6; D gene unclear. The CDR3 is made up of 16 amino acids. CDR1 and CDR2 (germline): SGHTA, FQGTGA. The V and J ends lost 2 bases and 4 bases respectively, with 12 bases between them. The CDR3 here is CASSLEDRSGANVLTF. The CDR3 bases are TGTGCCAGCAGCTTAGAGGATCGCTCCGGGGCCAACGTCCTGACTTTC. Based on the CDR3 plus reference TRBV7-3 and TRBJ2-6, the full variable domain is GAGVSQTPSNKVTEKGKYVELRCDPISGHTALYWYRQSLGQGPEFLIYFQGTGAADDSGLPNDRFFAVRPEGSVSTLKIQRTERGDSAVYLCASSLEDRSGANVLTFGAGSRLTVL.

This chain joins TRBV7-8 and TRBJ1-1, with D possibly TRBD1 on 6 matching bases. CDR1 is SGHVS, CDR2 FQNEAQ, per germline. The ends were cut back, 6 bases at V and 3 bases at J, with 29 bases in the middle. The CDR3 totals 19 residues. The CDR3 DNA reads as TGTGCCAGCAGTGTGTGGCCAGCAGCCAGAGGGGGAGGGGACACTGAAGCTTTCTTT. This encodes CASSVWPAARGGGDTEAFF. The full variable domain, in which reference TRBV7-8 and TRBJ1-1 provide the parts outside the CDR3, is GAGVSQSPRYKVAKRGQDVALRCDPISGHVSLFWYQQALGQGPEFLTYFQNEAQLDKSGLPSDRFFAERPEGSVSTLKIQRTQQEDSAVYLCASSVWPAARGGGDTEAFFGQGTRLTVV.

The V gene is TRBV7-8, the J gene TRBJ2-2, with TRBD2 identical over 11 bases. From germline, CDR1 is SGHVS and CDR2 FQNEAQ. V shed 5 bases and J 5 bases; nucleotides not matched to a gene: 7. This CDR3 comprises 16 residues. CDR3 nucleotides: TGTGCCAGCAGCGCTTTAGCGGGAGGGCCAACCGGGGAGCTGTTTTTT. Its translation: CASSALAGGPTGELFF.

The chain is built from TRBV5-6 and TRBJ2-3; D ambiguous. Trimming cost V 2 bases and J 5 bases, with 12 bases left between them. CDR3 length: 14 residues. Germline CDR1 and CDR2: SGHDT and YYEEEE. The CDR3 sequence: CASSFGSQKDTQYF. The CDR3, as DNA: TGTGCCAGCAGCTTCGGCAGTCAGAAAGATACGCAGTATTTT.

The chain links TRBV5-4 to TRBJ2-3; the D gene is possibly TRBD1 (7 bases). Germline CDR1 SGHNT, CDR2 YYREEE (reference sequence). V was pared by 4 bases and J by 6 bases, with 15 bases between. This CDR3 has 14 residues. The CDR3 reads CASSGGTVGDTQYF. The CDR3 DNA is TGTGCCAGCAGCGGGGGGACAGTCGGGGATACGCAGTATTTT. The full variable domain, its missing parts supplied by reference TRBV5-4 and TRBJ2-3, is ETGVTQSPTHLIKTRGQQVTLRCSSQSGHNTVSWYQQALGQGPQFIFQYYREEENGRGNFPPRFSGLQFPNYSSELNVNALELDDSALYLCASSGGTVGDTQYFGPGTRLTVL.

The rearrangement joins TRBV19 to TRBJ2-2; TRBD1 is a possible D gene (5 bases). Germline V gene lookup returns CDR1 LNHDA and CDR2 SQIVND (reference sequence). The CDR3 covers 15 residues. Trimming shortened V by 5 bases and J by 7 bases, and 17 bases separated the two germline ends. CDR3 loop: CASSRDRASSGELFF. As DNA, the CDR3 is TGTGCCAGTAGTCGTGACAGAGCCTCGAGCGGGGAGCTGTTTTTT. The whole variable domain, filled in from reference TRBV19 and TRBJ2-2, reads DGGITQSPKYLFRKEGQNVTLSCEQNLNHDAMYWYRQDPGQGLRLIYYSQIVNDFQKGDIAEGYSVSREKKESFPLTVTSAQKNPTAFYLCASSRDRASSGELFFGEGSRLTVL.

As concerns this clone: The same CDR3 arises from other DNA sequences in this sample as well. V usage is TRBV6-5 and J usage is TRBJ1-2; 7 positions match TRBD1. V was pared by 4 bases and J by 8 bases, with 7 bases of the junction left unmatched. Germline V CDR1 and CDR2: MNHEY, SVGAGI. The CDR3 is 13 amino acids. CDR3 sequence: CASSLRGPGGYTF. In nucleotides, the CDR3 is TGTGCCAGCAGTTTAAGGGGGCCCGGCGGCTACACCTTC.

The V gene is TRBV11-3, the J gene TRBJ2-1; 14 bases line up with TRBD2. The CDR3 covers 17 residues. Germline V gene lookup returns CDR1 SGHNT and CDR2 YENEEA. V was clipped by 1 base and J by 8 bases; unmatched bases: 7. The CDR3 DNA follows: TGTGCCAGCAGCTTAGTGGGACTAGCGGGAGCCACCCATGAGCAGTTCTTC. This gives the protein CASSLVGLAGATHEQFF.

This chain connects TRBV14 to TRBJ2-1, with 9 bases that match TRBD1. The CDR3 contains 14 residues. Germline V gene lookup returns CDR1 SGHDN and CDR2 FVKESK. Unmatched junction bases numbered 4, after V lost 3 bases and J lost 7 bases. CDR3 coding DNA: TGTGCCAGCAGCCAGGGGACAGGGCCTAATGAGCAGTTCTTC. Its translation: CASSQGTGPNEQFF.

The chain recombines TRBV19 with TRBJ1-5, with a tentative D call TRBD1 (5 bases). This CDR3 region has 14 residues. CDR1 is LNHDA, CDR2 SQIVND, per germline (reference sequence). V lost 7 bases and J lost 7, with 17 bases in between. The CDR3 region has the DNA TGTGCCAGTACGAGTGAGGGGTCAGGGCAGCCCCAGCATTTT. Protein: CASTSEGSGQPQHF.

The chain combines TRBV4-3 with TRBJ2-3; tentatively, D is TRBD1 (7 bases). Germline V gene data show CDR1 as LGHNA and CDR2 as YSLEER. Trimming removed 3 bases from V and 5 bases from J, with 18 bases in between. The CDR3 runs to 16 residues. The CDR3 region has the DNA TGCGCCAGCAGCCAGCTTGGTACAGGGGAGGTAGATACGCAGTATTTT. This encodes CASSQLGTGEVDTQYF.

This chain links TRBV11-2 with TRBJ2-3, with D hard to call. Trimming took 5 bases from V and 11 from J, leaving 17 bases between them. Germline V lookup: CDR1 SGHAT, CDR2 FQNNGV. The CDR3 totals 13 residues. CDR3 protein: CASSHPTGLGQYF. DNA for the CDR3: TGTGCCAGCAGCCACCCCACCGGCCTCGGGCAGTATTTT.

This clone was seen a handful of times. The rearrangement links TRBV10-3 to TRBJ1-2; D is uncertain. Germline V gene lookup returns CDR1 ENHRY and CDR2 SYGVKD. The CDR3 extends over 12 amino acids. With 2 bases removed from V and 2 bases from J, the gap between germline ends came to 3 bases. CDR3 residues: CAISEGNYGYTF. The CDR3 DNA reads as TGTGCCATCAGTGAGGGGAACTATGGCTACACCTTC.

This chain uses TRBV6-1 with TRBJ2-6; D unresolved. The germline CDR1 and CDR2 sequences are MNHNS and SASEGT. The CDR3 is made up of 15 amino acids. The V end was cut by 5 bases, the J end by 0 bases, with 8 bases between. The CDR3 DNA follows: TGTGCCAGCAGTCTAACAGTCTCTGGGGCCAACGTCCTGACTTTC. It yields the protein CASSLTVSGANVLTF.

The chain joins TRBV28 to TRBJ2-1; possible D gene TRBD2, 5 bases. Germline V gives CDR1 MDHEN, CDR2 SYDVKM. V was pared by 6 bases and J by 0 bases, with 15 bases between. The CDR3 is made up of 16 amino acids. The CDR3 here is CASRTLDAGSYNEQFF. CDR3 DNA: TGTGCCAGCAGGACCCTTGACGCGGGCTCCTACAATGAGCAGTTCTTC.

Comment on this clone: The same CDR3 can be traced to other DNA sequences in this sample. V usage is TRBV5-5 and J usage is TRBJ2-5, with unresolved D. V was trimmed by 0 bases and J by 3 bases, leaving 9 bases between them. The CDR3 loop spans 14 amino acids. Germline CDR1 SGHKS, CDR2 YYEKEE (reference sequence). CDR3 sequence (DNA): TGTGCCAGCAGCTTGGCTGGAACAGAAGAGACCCAGTACTTC. This encodes CASSLAGTEETQYF. The full variable domain, completed using reference TRBV5-5 and TRBJ2-5, is DAGVTQSPTHLIKTRGQQVTLRCSPISGHKSVSWYQQVLGQGPQFIFQYYEKEERGRGNFPDRFSARQFPNYSSELNVNALLLGDSALYLCASSLAGTEETQYFGPGTRLLVL.

The chain joins TRBV28 to TRBJ2-1; maybe TRBD1 (6 bases). Germline V gene lookup returns CDR1 MDHEN and CDR2 SYDVKM. Trimming shortened V by 3 bases and J by 16 bases, and 25 bases separated the two germline ends. The CDR3 loop spans 15 amino acids. CDR3 protein: CASSLSRGSGSSAFF. The CDR3 DNA sequence: TGTGCCAGCAGTTTGTCCAGGGGAAGTGGGAGCTCCGCATTCTTC.

V gene TRBV15 combines with J gene TRBJ2-1; TRBD2 matches at 12 bases. V shed 3 bases, J shed 6 bases, and the junction held 6 bases outside the gene matches. The germline V gene encodes CDR1 LNHNV and CDR2 YYDKDF (reference sequence). This CDR3 spans 16 amino acids. CDR3 sequence: CATSRGTSGSTNEQFF. As DNA, the CDR3 is TGTGCCACCAGCAGGGGGACTAGCGGGTCCACCAATGAGCAGTTCTTC.

The chain has TRBV2 and TRBJ1-3; TRBD1 might be the D (5 bases). CDR1 and CDR2 from the germline V gene are SNHLY and FYNNEI. Between the trimmed V and J ends, which lost 6 bases and 0 bases, there was a span of 12 bases. The CDR3 extends over 15 amino acids. CDR3 sequence (DNA): TGTGCCAGCAGGGGAGGGACTATCTCTGGAAACACCATATATTTT. It specifies CASRGGTISGNTIYF.

The V call is TRBV9, the J call TRBJ2-7; 9 nucleotides match TRBD1. V dropped 4 bases and J dropped 5; count of bases not matched to a gene: 4. Germline CDR1 SGDLS, CDR2 YYNGEE. This CDR3 has 13 residues. The CDR3 loop reads CASSLDRGDEQYF. The DNA of the CDR3 is TGTGCCAGCAGCTTAGACAGGGGGGACGAGCAGTACTTC.